The rows below give T cell receptor beta chains drawn from one sample of a study of T cells in Graves' hyperthyroidism and ophthalmopathy. TCRdb ran MiXCR on the multiplex PCR reads and lists one entry per CDR3 protein. The sample includes 300,000 or so distinct CDR3 sequences, approximately 17% of them seen just once. Sequencing was done on a sample of blood. The receptors here all came from a woman aged 55-70 years with Graves' ophthalmopathy. Both conserved end residues are part of each CDR3. Each record gives: clone size, V gene, J gene, D gene, CDR3 DNA, CDR3 protein. The D gene is left open where the match is weak. Clone size appears in some rows only: once, few, many, or a class for an expanded clone.

many	TRBV12-3/TRBV12-4	TRBJ2-2	NA	TGTGCCAGCAGTACCACCGGGGAGCTGTTTTTT	CASSTTGELFF
few	TRBV9	TRBJ1-6	NA	TGTGCCAGCAGCTTCGAAGGGGCAAATTCACCCCTCCACTTT	CASSFEGANSPLHF
NA	TRBV11-2	TRBJ2-1	TRBD2	TGTGCCAGCAGCTTATCGCGGGGGGGCCGTTCGAATGAGCAGTTCTTC	CASSLSRGGRSNEQFF
many	TRBV5-1	TRBJ1-3	NA	TGCGCCAGCAGCTTGGCCCCAGATGGAAACACCATATATTTT	CASSLAPDGNTIYF
few	TRBV19	TRBJ1-2	TRBD1	TGTGCCAGTAGTGACCGACGGACAGGGATTAATGGCTACACCTTC	CASSDRRTGINGYTF
NA	TRBV15	TRBJ2-6	NA	TGTGCCACCAGCAGGACCCCCGGGCGCCTCTCTGGGGCCAACGTCCTGACTTTC	CATSRTPGRLSGANVLTF
many	TRBV5-1	TRBJ2-4	TRBD2	TGCGCCAGCAGCTTGGGTTCTAGCGGGAGGCTTGACATTCAGTACTTC	CASSLGSSGRLDIQYF
NA	TRBV7-9	TRBJ2-6	NA	TGTGCCAGCACCCTATTCTGGACGTCTGGGGCCGACGTCCTGACTTTC	CASTLFWTSGADVLTF
many	TRBV12-3/TRBV12-4	TRBJ2-7	NA	TGTGCCAGCAGTTTCGCACAGGAAGGCGAGCAGTACTTC	CASSFAQEGEQYF
many	TRBV7-2	TRBJ2-2	TRBD2	TGTGCCAGCAGACGTTCCTCCGGACTAGCTGAGACCGGGGAGCTGTTTTTT	CASRRSSGLAETGELFF
many	TRBV6-1	TRBJ2-3	TRBD2	TGTGCCGGCATACAAGCGGGAGGAGGTGAAGATACGCAGTATTTT	CAGIQAGGGEDTQYF
many	TRBV3-1	TRBJ2-3	NA	TGTGCCAGCAGCTTCCGGGATTTCCGAGATACGCAGTATTTT	CASSFRDFRDTQYF
many	TRBV7-2	TRBJ2-7	NA	TGTGCCAGCACCTCGACTCGCTACGAGCAGTACTTC	CASTSTRYEQYF
many	TRBV2	TRBJ1-4	NA	TGTGCCAGCAGTGAAGCGCTTGGTAGCGGGAAACTGTTTTTT	CASSEALGSGKLFF
NA	TRBV10-3	TRBJ2-7	NA	TGTGCCATACGGGGGCGCCTCGAGCAGTACTTC	CAIRGRLEQYF
NA	TRBV10-3	TRBJ2-1	NA	TGTGCCATCAGTGGGTGGGGCGTCGGCCACAATGAGCAGTTCTTC	CAISGWGVGHNEQFF
many	TRBV20-1	TRBJ1-6	NA	TGCAGTGCTAGAGCAGGGGCCGGCTATAATTCACCCCTCCACTTT	CSARAGAGYNSPLHF
many	TRBV5-1	TRBJ1-1	NA	TGCGCCAGCAGCTTGGAAGGGGGAGTGGGCACTGAAGCTTTCTTT	CASSLEGGVGTEAFF
many	TRBV5-1	TRBJ2-7	TRBD1	TGCGCCAGCAGCTTGCAGCCGGGACAGTCCTACGAGCAGTACTTC	CASSLQPGQSYEQYF
few	TRBV13	TRBJ2-7	TRBD2	TGTGCCAGCAGCCTGGGGGTGACTAGCGGGAGTCCGTACTACGAGCAGTACTTC	CASSLGVTSGSPYYEQYF
many	TRBV9	TRBJ1-5	NA	TGTGCCAGCAGCGTAGACAGTTATAGCAATCAGCCCCAGCATTTT	CASSVDSYSNQPQHF
many	TRBV2	TRBJ1-2	NA	TGTGCCAGCATGGGGAGGGGTAACTATGGCTACACCTTC	CASMGRGNYGYTF
many	TRBV12-3/TRBV12-4	TRBJ2-2	TRBD1	TGTGCCAGCAGTAGACAGGGGAACACCGGGGAGCTGTTTTTT	CASSRQGNTGELFF
many	TRBV12-3/TRBV12-4	TRBJ2-3	NA	TGTGCCAGCAGTTTTGGCGGGATCACAGATACGCAGTATTTT	CASSFGGITDTQYF
NA	TRBV4-1	TRBJ2-7	NA	TGCGCCAGCAGCTTGCCCGGGACCCCCTACGAGCAGTACTTC	CASSLPGTPYEQYF
few	TRBV5-8	TRBJ2-7	NA	TGTGCCAGCAGCTCGTACACAGGGTTCTGGGAGCAGTACTTC	CASSSYTGFWEQYF
NA	TRBV28	TRBJ2-4	TRBD1	TGTGCCAGCAGTTCTCCTGCGGGACAGGGATTAGCCAAAAACATTCAGTACTTC	CASSSPAGQGLAKNIQYF
many	TRBV6-2/TRBV6-3	TRBJ1-1	NA	TGTGCCAGCAGCCTCGGGGGTGTAGCTGAAGCTTTCTTT	CASSLGGVAEAFF
many	TRBV7-6	TRBJ2-2	NA	TGTGCCAGCAGCCCCCGGGGGCATAGCGGGGAGCTGTTTTTT	CASSPRGHSGELFF
NA	TRBV7-9	TRBJ2-1	NA	TGTGCCAGCAGCTTAGACTACACGGAGCAGTTCTTC	CASSLDYTEQFF
NA	TRBV28	TRBJ2-1	TRBD2	TGTGCCAGCGGATATCTAGCGGGAGAGGGGGAGCAGTTCTTC	CASGYLAGEGEQFF
many	TRBV7-2	TRBJ1-2	NA	TGTGCCAGCAGCTCCCGGGACGTAAAGAACTATGGCTACACCTTC	CASSSRDVKNYGYTF